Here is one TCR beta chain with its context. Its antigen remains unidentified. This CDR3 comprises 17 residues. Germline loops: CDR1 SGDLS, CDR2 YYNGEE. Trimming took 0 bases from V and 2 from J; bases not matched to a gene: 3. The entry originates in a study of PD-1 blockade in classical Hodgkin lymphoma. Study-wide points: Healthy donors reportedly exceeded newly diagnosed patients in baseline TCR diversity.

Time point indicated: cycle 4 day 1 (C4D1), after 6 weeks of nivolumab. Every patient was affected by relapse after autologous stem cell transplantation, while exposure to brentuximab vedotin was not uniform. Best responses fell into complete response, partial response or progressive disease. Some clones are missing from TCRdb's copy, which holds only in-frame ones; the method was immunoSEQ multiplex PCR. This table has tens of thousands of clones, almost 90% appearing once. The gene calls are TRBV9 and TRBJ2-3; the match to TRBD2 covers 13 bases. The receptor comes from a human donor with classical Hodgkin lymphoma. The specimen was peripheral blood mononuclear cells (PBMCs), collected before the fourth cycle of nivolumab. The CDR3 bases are TGTGCCAGCAGCGTAGAGGGACTAGCGGGGCACACAGATACGCAGTATTTT. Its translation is CASSVEGLAGHTDTQYF.